Listed below are T cell receptor beta chains from one sample, sequenced in a study of neurological immune-mediated disorders. TCRdb fed the 5' RACE reads into MiXCR, producing one record per CDR3 protein. The sample yields 20,000 to 25,000 distinct CDR3 sequences, over 12% seen once. Material: PBMCs. These TCRs come from a female donor with HTLV-1-associated myelopathy (HAM/TSP). Each CDR3 is given with its conserved first and last residue. Fields, in order: V gene, D gene, clone size, J gene, CDR3 DNA, CDR3 protein. A D gene is named only where the DNA matches it firmly. Part of the rows lack a size; the others show once, few, many or a class for expanded clones.

V gene: TRBV7-9
D gene: TRBD1
clone size: NA
J gene: TRBJ1-1
CDR3 DNA: TGTGCCAGCAGCCCCCAACAGGGGGGGACTGAAGCTTTCTTT
CDR3 protein: CASSPQQGGTEAFF

V gene: TRBV5-1
D gene: NA
clone size: many
J gene: TRBJ1-1
CDR3 DNA: TGCGCCAGCAGCTTGGCGCAGGGGTCGAACACTGAAGCTTTCTTT
CDR3 protein: CASSLAQGSNTEAFF

V gene: TRBV7-9
D gene: TRBD1
clone size: many
J gene: TRBJ2-7
CDR3 DNA: TGTGCCAGCAGGCCCCCCGGGACAGGGCACTACGAGCAGTACTTC
CDR3 protein: CASRPPGTGHYEQYF

V gene: TRBV5-1
D gene: TRBD1
clone size: many
J gene: TRBJ1-2
CDR3 DNA: TGCGCCAGCAGCCTAGGGGGCGCGGATGGCTACACCTTC
CDR3 protein: CASSLGGADGYTF

V gene: TRBV5-1
D gene: NA
clone size: many
J gene: TRBJ2-2
CDR3 DNA: TGCGCCAGCAGCCTGACTAGTGGCACCGGGGAGCTGTTTTTT
CDR3 protein: CASSLTSGTGELFF

V gene: TRBV29-1
D gene: TRBD1
clone size: once
J gene: TRBJ1-1
CDR3 DNA: TGCAGCGTGTACCCCCTGGGACAGGTCGGCGGGGTCACTGAAGCTTTCTTT
CDR3 protein: CSVYPLGQVGGVTEAFF

V gene: TRBV27
D gene: TRBD2
clone size: many
J gene: TRBJ2-3
CDR3 DNA: TGTGCCAGCTCAACTCATCGAAACTCTAGCGGGAGGGCGAAAGATACGCAGTATTTT
CDR3 protein: CASSTHRNSSGRAKDTQYF

V gene: TRBV5-1
D gene: TRBD2
clone size: many
J gene: TRBJ2-7
CDR3 DNA: TGCGCCAGCAGCTTGGCAACCGTCGGTCGGCTAGCGGGGGGTTCCTACGAGCAGTACTTC
CDR3 protein: CASSLATVGRLAGGSYEQYF

V gene: TRBV9
D gene: NA
clone size: many
J gene: TRBJ2-3
CDR3 DNA: TGTGCCAGCAGCGTAACCGCAATAGATACGCAGTATTTT
CDR3 protein: CASSVTAIDTQYF

V gene: TRBV7-9
D gene: TRBD1
clone size: many
J gene: TRBJ1-6
CDR3 DNA: TGTGCCAGCAGCCAATCGGGGGGGACAGGGGCTTCCCTCCACTTT
CDR3 protein: CASSQSGGTGASLHF

V gene: TRBV5-1
D gene: TRBD2
clone size: many
J gene: TRBJ2-1
CDR3 DNA: TGCGCCAGCAGCTTGGCCTTTAGCGGGAGGGAGCAGTTCTTC
CDR3 protein: CASSLAFSGREQFF

V gene: TRBV20-1
D gene: NA
clone size: NA
J gene: TRBJ2-1
CDR3 DNA: TGCAGTGCTAGTGGGGACTCCAAGGGAAATGAGCAGTTCTTC
CDR3 protein: CSASGDSKGNEQFF

V gene: TRBV20-1
D gene: TRBD2
clone size: many
J gene: TRBJ2-1
CDR3 DNA: TGCAGTGCTAGAGACAGCGGGAGAGTCTGGGAGCAGTTCTTC
CDR3 protein: CSARDSGRVWEQFF

V gene: TRBV5-1
D gene: TRBD1
clone size: many
J gene: TRBJ2-1
CDR3 DNA: TGCGCCAGCAGCTTACCGACAGGGCTGATCAATGAGCAGTTCTTC
CDR3 protein: CASSLPTGLINEQFF

V gene: TRBV20-1
D gene: TRBD2
clone size: medium-sized
J gene: TRBJ2-7
CDR3 DNA: TGCAGTGCTAGGAGACGGACTAGTCTTGGCGAGCAGTACTTC
CDR3 protein: CSARRRTSLGEQYF

V gene: TRBV30
D gene: NA
clone size: many
J gene: TRBJ1-6
CDR3 DNA: TGTGCCTGGAGTGTAGGAACAGGATCACCCCTCCACTTT
CDR3 protein: CAWSVGTGSPLHF

V gene: TRBV18
D gene: NA
clone size: few
J gene: TRBJ2-3
CDR3 DNA: TGTGCCAGCTCACCAGACAGGTCCCCTGATACGCAGTATTTT
CDR3 protein: CASSPDRSPDTQYF

V gene: TRBV20-1
D gene: TRBD2
clone size: many
J gene: TRBJ2-2
CDR3 DNA: TGCAGTGCTAGAGATAGCGGGAGGGGAACCGGGGAGCTGTTTTTT
CDR3 protein: CSARDSGRGTGELFF

V gene: TRBV20-1
D gene: TRBD2
clone size: many
J gene: TRBJ2-3
CDR3 DNA: TGCAGTGCTAGAGCACTAGCGCAAACCCACCTCACAGATACGCAGTATTTT
CDR3 protein: CSARALAQTHLTDTQYF

V gene: TRBV20-1
D gene: NA
clone size: medium-sized
J gene: TRBJ2-3
CDR3 DNA: TGCAGTGCTAGAGTAGGGGCGATCACAGATACGCAGTATTTT
CDR3 protein: CSARVGAITDTQYF

V gene: TRBV5-1
D gene: TRBD1
clone size: many
J gene: TRBJ2-3
CDR3 DNA: TGCGCCAGCAAGACCGGGACAGGGGTTACAGATACGCAGTATTTT
CDR3 protein: CASKTGTGVTDTQYF

V gene: TRBV12-3/TRBV12-4
D gene: NA
clone size: many
J gene: TRBJ2-6
CDR3 DNA: TGTGCCAGCCTAAGGGGGTCTGGGGCCAACGTCCTGACTTTC
CDR3 protein: CASLRGSGANVLTF

V gene: TRBV7-9
D gene: NA
clone size: many
J gene: TRBJ2-2
CDR3 DNA: TGTGCCAGCAGCTTAAGCGGGTTACGGCAGGGCGGACCGGGGGAGCTGTTTTTT
CDR3 protein: CASSLSGLRQGGPGELFF

V gene: TRBV3-1
D gene: NA
clone size: many
J gene: TRBJ1-6
CDR3 DNA: TGTGCCAGCAGCCCCCTCGACCGAGACCTAGCGCCCCTCCACTTT
CDR3 protein: CASSPLDRDLAPLHF

V gene: TRBV20-1
D gene: NA
clone size: many
J gene: TRBJ2-1
CDR3 DNA: TGCAGTGCTAGATCCCCCTTCAGGGTTAGCGAGCAGTTCTTC
CDR3 protein: CSARSPFRVSEQFF

V gene: TRBV14
D gene: TRBD2
clone size: many
J gene: TRBJ2-5
CDR3 DNA: TGTGCCAGCAGCCAAGATTCAAGCGGGGTTCGAGAGACCCAGTACTTC
CDR3 protein: CASSQDSSGVRETQYF

V gene: TRBV30
D gene: NA
clone size: NA
J gene: TRBJ2-5
CDR3 DNA: TGTGCCTGGAGTGTACCCCTCCGGGGACACCAAGAGACCCAGTACTTC
CDR3 protein: CAWSVPLRGHQETQYF